A selection of T cell receptor beta chains follows, all from one sample in a study of blood T cell repertoires in COVID-19. Method: immunoSEQ multiplex PCR; TCRdb's copy keeps in-frame clones and lacks some. The sample has about 54,000 clones, just over 90% seen once; the top ten hold about 7.7%. The sample taken for sequencing was peripheral blood. These receptors came from a woman between 40 and 50 years old with active COVID-19. Each CDR3 is given with its conserved first and last residue. D genes are given only for firm matches. Size values are once, few and many counts, or a class for expanded clones, and some rows have none.

CASSSSPGIRGYNEQFF	TGTGCCAGCAGCTCGTCTCCGGGGATTAGAGGGTACAATGAGCAGTTCTTC	TRBJ2-1	.	.	TRBV5-6
CASRLRQGAYGYTF	TGTGCCAGCCGGTTGAGACAGGGGGCTTATGGCTACACCTTC	TRBJ1-2	.	.	TRBV21-1
CASRVQGANEQYF	TGTGCCAGCAGGGTACAGGGGGCCAACGAGCAGTACTTC	TRBJ2-7	TRBD1	.	TRBV2
CASTRTGNNEQFF	TGTGCCAGCACCAGGACGGGAAACAATGAGCAGTTCTTC	TRBJ2-1	.	.	TRBV2
CASSFDGTRKETQYF	TGTGCCAGCAGCTTCGACGGGACACGGAAAGAGACCCAGTACTTC	TRBJ2-5	.	.	TRBV7-9
CASSWPSRAQNSPLHF	TGTGCCAGCAGCTGGCCTTCTAGAGCTCAAAATTCACCCCTCCACTTT	TRBJ1-6	.	few	TRBV7-9
CASSEGQDYNEQFF	TGTGCCAGCAGCGAGGGACAGGACTACAATGAGCAGTTCTTC	TRBJ2-1	TRBD1	few	TRBV5-6
CSVEVASGVETQYF	TGCAGCGTTGAGGTGGCTAGCGGTGTGGAGACCCAGTACTTC	TRBJ2-5	TRBD2	.	TRBV29-1
CSVRQGLVGEQYF	TGCAGCGTTAGACAGGGTCTGGTCGGCGAGCAGTACTTC	TRBJ2-7	TRBD1	.	TRBV29-1
CASSLSGGTGYGKLFF	TGCGCCAGCAGCTTGTCTGGCGGGACAGGGTACGGAAAACTGTTTTTT	TRBJ1-4	TRBD1	.	TRBV5-1
CASSGRRGSSYNEQFF	TGTGCCAGCAGCGGAAGAAGGGGTAGCTCCTACAATGAGCAGTTCTTC	TRBJ2-1	.	.	TRBV5-6
CASGRDSDFSQYF	TGTGCCAGCGGGCGGGACTCCGACTTTAGCCAGTACTTC	TRBJ2-5	.	.	TRBV12-3/TRBV12-4
CAWIYRGAFF	TGTGCCTGGATTTACAGGGGAGCTTTCTTT	TRBJ1-1	TRBD1	.	TRBV30
CATSREIRGPGELFF	TGTGCCACCAGCAGAGAAATTAGGGGGCCCGGGGAGCTGTTTTTT	TRBJ2-2	TRBD1	.	TRBV15
CASSRGTADTGELFF	TGCGCCAGCAGCCGGGGGACAGCAGACACCGGGGAGCTGTTTTTT	TRBJ2-2	TRBD1	.	TRBV4-3
CASSRGGPHRNSGNTIYF	TGTGCCAGCAGCCGGGGGGGGCCACACCGAAACTCTGGAAACACCATATATTTT	TRBJ1-3	.	.	TRBV3-1/TRBV3-2
CASSGSAGNTIYF	TGTGCCAGCAGTGGCAGTGCTGGAAACACCATATATTTT	TRBJ1-3	.	.	TRBV2
CASSSRTGGGYGYTF	TGTGCCAGCAGCTCGCGGACAGGGGGCGGCTATGGCTACACCTTC	TRBJ1-2	TRBD1	.	TRBV9
CASSLASVTGELFF	TGTGCCAGCAGCTTAGCTTCAGTCACCGGGGAGCTGTTTTTT	TRBJ2-2	.	.	TRBV11-3
CASSDLDSYGELFF	TGCGCCAGCAGTGACCTAGACTCGTACGGGGAGCTGTTTTTT	TRBJ2-2	.	once	TRBV10-1
CASSLDVGTGNTGELFF	TGTGCCAGCAGCTTAGATGTGGGGACAGGGAACACCGGGGAGCTGTTTTTT	TRBJ2-2	TRBD1	.	TRBV11-3
CASSPKQTGIEQYF	TGTGCCAGCTCACCAAAACAGACAGGGATCGAGCAGTACTTC	TRBJ2-7	TRBD1	.	TRBV18
CASSYTFNTEAFF	TGTGCCAGCAGTTATACATTCAACACTGAAGCTTTCTTT	TRBJ1-1	.	once	TRBV6-5
CASSPRLAGGIRVEQYF	TGTGCCAGCAGCCCGAGACTAGCGGGGGGTATACGGGTCGAGCAGTACTTC	TRBJ2-7	TRBD2	once	TRBV7-8
CASSALTVQETQYF	TGTGCCAGCAGTGCCCTGACAGTCCAAGAGACCCAGTACTTC	TRBJ2-5	.	.	TRBV2
CASSVSGLAATGELFF	TGTGCCAGCAGCGTATCGGGACTAGCAGCGACCGGGGAGCTGTTTTTT	TRBJ2-2	TRBD2	.	TRBV9
CASSLMRGLAGGQETQYF	TGTGCCAGCAGCCTCATGCGGGGACTAGCGGGGGGCCAAGAGACCCAGTACTTC	TRBJ2-5	TRBD2	.	TRBV7-9
CASSLFYRGEQYF	TGTGCCAGCAGCTTATTCTACAGGGGCGAGCAGTACTTC	TRBJ2-7	TRBD1	.	TRBV11-3
CASSPTDRGNLNEKLFF	TGTGCCAGCAGCCCGACGGACAGGGGAAATTTGAATGAAAAACTGTTTTTT	TRBJ1-4	TRBD1	.	TRBV7-9
CASSFREGNTEAFF	TGTGCCAGCAGCTTCAGGGAAGGGAACACTGAAGCTTTCTTT	TRBJ1-1	.	.	TRBV11-3
CASSFKGGGYTF	TGTGCCAGCAGTTTCAAAGGGGGAGGCTACACCTTC	TRBJ1-2	.	.	TRBV12-3/TRBV12-4
CASSDLLPGQGANEQFF	TGTGCCAGCAGTGACCTCCTCCCGGGACAGGGGGCCAATGAGCAGTTCTTC	TRBJ2-1	TRBD1	.	TRBV2
CASSSRTGGEGTEAFF	TGTGCCAGCAGCTCCCGGACAGGGGGCGAGGGCACTGAAGCTTTCTTT	TRBJ1-1	TRBD1	.	TRBV7-9
CASRQGQGRSNQPQHF	TGTGCCAGCAGACAGGGACAGGGCCGTTCCAATCAGCCCCAGCATTTT	TRBJ1-5	TRBD1	.	TRBV13
CASSQDPPGTGWNEQFF	TGCGCCAGCAGCCAAGATCCCCCCGGGACAGGTTGGAATGAGCAGTTCTTC	TRBJ2-1	TRBD1	.	TRBV4-3
CASSLVAGMTGELFF	TGCGCCAGCAGCTTGGTGGCAGGGATGACCGGGGAGCTGTTTTTT	TRBJ2-2	.	.	TRBV5-1
CASSRTSGEPYGQYF	TGTGCCAGCAGCCGGACTAGCGGGGAACCCTACGGGCAGTATTTT	TRBJ2-3	TRBD2	.	TRBV6-6
CASRSRDRGWETQYF	TGCGCCAGCAGATCCCGGGACAGGGGGTGGGAGACCCAGTACTTC	TRBJ2-5	TRBD1	.	TRBV5-1
CASSPSVYNSPLHF	TGTGCCAGCAGCCCCTCGGTCTATAATTCACCCCTCCACTTT	TRBJ1-6	.	.	TRBV7-8
CASGQDRMNTEAFF	TGTGCCAGCGGCCAGGACAGAATGAACACTGAAGCTTTCTTT	TRBJ1-1	.	.	TRBV18
CASAGQGIDTQYF	TGTGCTAGTGCCGGACAGGGTATCGATACGCAGTATTTT	TRBJ2-3	TRBD1	.	TRBV12-5
CASGHRGGETQYF	TGTGCCAGCGGCCACAGGGGAGGAGAGACCCAGTACTTC	TRBJ2-5	.	once	TRBV13
CASSEREGDYGYTF	TGTGCCAGCAGTGAAAGGGAAGGGGACTATGGCTACACCTTC	TRBJ1-2	.	.	TRBV2
CAWRRDRKNTEAFF	TGTGCCTGGCGACGGGACAGGAAGAACACTGAAGCTTTCTTT	TRBJ1-1	TRBD1	once	TRBV30
CASSDNSLGGPYGYTF	TGTGCCAGCAGCGATAATAGCCTCGGGGGTCCTTATGGCTACACCTTC	TRBJ1-2	.	.	TRBV3-1/TRBV3-2
CASSYTAGASEKLFF	TGTGCCAGCAGCTATACCGCGGGGGCGAGTGAAAAACTGTTTTTT	TRBJ1-4	.	.	TRBV6-6
CASSPGSRGVTDTQYF	TGTGCCAGCTCACCAGGCTCGCGGGGGGTCACAGATACGCAGTATTTT	TRBJ2-3	TRBD2	.	TRBV18
CASSFRIHEQYF	TGTGCCAGCAGTTTCAGGATCCACGAGCAGTACTTC	TRBJ2-7	.	.	TRBV12-3/TRBV12-4
CAIIRTGRDEKLFF	TGTGCCATCATCAGGACAGGGAGGGATGAAAAACTGTTTTTT	TRBJ1-4	TRBD1	.	TRBV10-3
CASSTGQGDNTEAFF	TGTGCCAGCAGCACTGGACAGGGCGATAACACTGAAGCTTTCTTT	TRBJ1-1	TRBD1	few	TRBV7-6
CATSDLGGSGNTIYF	TGTGCCACCAGTGATTTAGGGGGCTCTGGAAACACCATATATTTT	TRBJ1-3	.	.	TRBV24-1